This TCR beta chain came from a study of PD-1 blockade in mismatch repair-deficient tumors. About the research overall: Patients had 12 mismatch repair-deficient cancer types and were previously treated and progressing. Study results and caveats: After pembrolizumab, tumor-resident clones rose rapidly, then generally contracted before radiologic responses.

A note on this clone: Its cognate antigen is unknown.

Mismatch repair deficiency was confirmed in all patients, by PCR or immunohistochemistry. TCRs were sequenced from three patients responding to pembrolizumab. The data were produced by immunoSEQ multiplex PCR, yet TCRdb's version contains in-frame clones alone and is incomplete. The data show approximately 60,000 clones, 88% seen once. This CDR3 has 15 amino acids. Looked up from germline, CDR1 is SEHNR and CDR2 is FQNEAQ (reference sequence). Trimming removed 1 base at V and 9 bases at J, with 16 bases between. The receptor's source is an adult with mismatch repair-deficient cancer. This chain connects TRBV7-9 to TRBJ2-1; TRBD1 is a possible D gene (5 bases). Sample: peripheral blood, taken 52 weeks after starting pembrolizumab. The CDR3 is CASSLERSDMVEQFF. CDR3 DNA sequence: TGTGCCAGCAGCTTAGAGCGCTCGGACATGGTTGAGCAGTTCTTC. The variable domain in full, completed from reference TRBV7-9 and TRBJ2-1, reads DTGVSQNPRHKITKRGQNVTFRCDPISEHNRLYWYRQTLGQGPEFLTYFQNEAQLEKSRLLSDRFSAERPKGSFSTLEIQRTEQGDSAMYLCASSLERSDMVEQFFGPGTRLTVL.